The 9 T cell receptor beta chains below all came from one sample that was sequenced in a study of CD8+ T cells in alopecia areata. As to treatment: oral pan-JAK inhibitor, 5-10 mg twice daily. Sequencing used cDNA as its template, made by extracting RNA and reverse transcribing it. Clones were sequenced by immunoSEQ multiplex PCR, and TCRdb holds only the in-frame ones, with some missing. The repertoire consists of fewer than 200,000 clones, with roughly 61% occurring once and the leading ten covering around 12%. This material consisted of CD8+ T cells sorted from blood, taken at week 24, from a patient treated with tofacitinib. All receptors derive from a human donor with alopecia areata.

The chain uses TRBV9 and TRBJ1-6, with D unclear. This CDR3 region has 10 residues. Germline CDR1 reads SGDLS; CDR2 reads YYNGEE. V gave up 7 bases and J gave up 13 bases, with 9 bases separating them. The CDR3 protein is CASGEVPLHF. In nucleotides, the CDR3 is TGTGCCAGCGGAGAAGTTCCCCTCCACTTT.

The J gene is TRBJ2-7, the V gene TRBV13, with TRBD1 identical over 8 bases. Per germline, CDR1 PRHDT and CDR2 FYEKMQ (reference sequence). V was pared by 5 bases and J by 2 bases, with 8 bases of the junction left unmatched. CDR3 length: 15 residues. The CDR3 sequence is CASSQRQGIPYEQYF. In nucleotides, the CDR3 is TGTGCCAGCAGCCAAAGACAGGGGATACCCTACGAGCAGTACTTC.

V gene TRBV7-9 combines with J gene TRBJ2-5; 9 bases agree with TRBD1. The length of the CDR3 is 14 residues. After removal of 6 bases from V and 5 bases from J, the junction contained 7 bases not matched to a gene. The germline V gene has CDR1 SEHNR and CDR2 FQNEAQ (reference sequence). The CDR3 DNA follows: TGTGCCAGCAGACGGACAGGGGAACGGGAGACCCAGTACTTC. Amino acids: CASRRTGERETQYF.

The rearrangement links TRBV29-1 to TRBJ1-4, with TRBD1 as a possible D gene (6 bases). The CDR3 runs to 15 residues. Germline loops: CDR1 SQVTM, CDR2 ANQGSEA. The V gene lost 3 bases and the J gene lost 6 bases, with 17 bases spanning the gap. CDR3 nucleotides: TGCAGCGTTGAGCGCTGGTCACAGGGCGATGAAAAACTGTTTTTT. Protein product: CSVERWSQGDEKLFF. Full variable domain (remainder filled in from reference TRBV29-1 and TRBJ1-4): SAVISQKPSRDICQRGTSLTIQCQVDSQVTMMFWYRQQPGQSLTLIATANQGSEATYESGFVIDKFPISRPNLTFSTLTVSNMSPEDSSIYLCSVERWSQGDEKLFFGSGTQLSVL.

This chain uses TRBV4-1 with TRBJ2-1; D gene ambiguous. V gave up 1 base and J gave up 7 bases, with 8 bases separating them. There are 13 residues in the CDR3. Per the germline V gene, CDR1 is MGHRA and CDR2 is YSYEKL. The CDR3, as DNA: TGCGCCAGCAGCCAAGGGTTCGCGAATGAGCAGTTCTTC. Protein: CASSQGFANEQFF.

The chain couples TRBV19 to TRBJ1-5; no reliable D call. Trimming pared 7 bases from V and 7 bases from J, leaving 20 bases between. CDR3 size: 15 residues. The V gene's germline CDR1 is LNHDA and CDR2 SQIVND (reference sequence). CDR3 residues: CASTTKRSSGQPQHF. The CDR3 region has the DNA TGTGCCAGTACCACGAAGCGTTCGTCGGGACAGCCCCAGCATTTT. Full variable domain (missing parts from reference TRBV19 and TRBJ1-5): DGGITQSPKYLFRKEGQNVTLSCEQNLNHDAMYWYRQDPGQGLRLIYYSQIVNDFQKGDIAEGYSVSREKKESFPLTVTSAQKNPTAFYLCASTTKRSSGQPQHFGDGTRLSIL.

This clone was seen a few times. The chain is built from TRBV27 and TRBJ2-7; TRBD1 matches 7 bases. The CDR3 loop spans 14 amino acids. V lost 5 bases, J lost 1 base, and 5 bases stayed unmatched. Per the germline V gene, CDR1 is MNHEY and CDR2 is SMNVEV (reference sequence). The CDR3 is CASSLRQGSYEQYF. The CDR3 DNA follows: TGTGCCAGCAGTCTAAGACAGGGATCCTACGAGCAGTACTTC.

This chain uses TRBV9 with TRBJ1-2; no definite D call. Germline CDR1 and CDR2: SGDLS and YYNGEE. This CDR3 region has 12 residues. The V and J ends lost 1 base and 8 bases respectively, with 9 bases between them. The CDR3 reads CASSVRSGGYTF. CDR3 DNA: TGTGCCAGCAGCGTACGGTCGGGAGGCTACACCTTC. Together with reference TRBV9 and TRBJ1-2, the CDR3 gives the full variable domain: DSGVTQTPKHLITATGQRVTLRCSPRSGDLSVYWYQQSLDQGLQFLIQYYNGEERAKGNILERFSAQQFPDLHSELNLSSLELGDSALYFCASSVRSGGYTFGSGTRLTVV.

The chain recombines TRBV5-1 with TRBJ1-5, with 7 bases identical to TRBD1. This CDR3 contains 17 residues. The trim removed 5 bases at V and 0 bases at J, leaving 11 bases unmatched. Per germline, CDR1 SGHRS and CDR2 YFSETQ. In DNA form, the CDR3 reads TGCGCCAGCAGGCTTGACAGGGCCGTGGTTAGCAATCAGCCCCAGCATTTT. Translating it yields CASRLDRAVVSNQPQHF.